This record concerns one TCR beta chain sequence. These data belong to a study of blood T cell repertoires in COVID-19. About the research overall: Some COVID-19 samples were acute and others convalescent; all came from the United States, Italy and Spain. From T cells, B-cell-depleted T cells, or PBMCs came the material, which was cDNA or gDNA.

As originally analysed: Reference gene primer amplification in the assay estimated nucleated cell counts. The protocol was immunoSEQ multiplex PCR, while the TCRdb copy is restricted to in-frame clones and leaves out a portion. The V and J calls and the clone size are those of that table, but D and trimming were determined from the DNA. Counted here are about 76,000 clones, approximately 90% occurring once; the ten biggest clones make up about 5%. The sample taken for sequencing was peripheral blood. This TCR derives from a human donor in a cohort sampled during active COVID-19.

The CDR3 loop reads CASRSSYNSPLHF. Written as DNA, the CDR3 is TGTGCCAGCAGGAGCTCCTATAATTCACCCCTCCACTTT. The chain carries TRBV27 and TRBJ1-6; D not certain. Trimming took 6 bases from V and 0 from J, leaving 3 bases between them. Germline values: CDR1 MNHEY, CDR2 SMNVEV (reference sequence). The CDR3 extends over 13 amino acids.